This is a list of T cell receptor beta chains from one sample in a study of T cells after yellow fever vaccination. Using its own MiXCR run on the 5' RACE reads, TCRdb lists one record per CDR3 protein. Of 68,000 or so distinct CDR3 sequences in the sample, roughly 7.3% were seen once. The source was CD8+ T cells sorted from PBMCs, collected 15 days after the yellow fever booster vaccination. Receptors originate from a man aged 25 to 45 who received the YFV17D yellow fever vaccine. CDR3s include the opening cysteine and the closing phenylalanine or tryptophan. The order of the fields is V gene, clone size, D gene, J gene, CDR3 protein, CDR3 DNA. A D gene is named only where the DNA matches it firmly. Size is omitted from some rows. Given values are once, few, many or a class for expanded clones.

>TRBV3-1|many|TRBD2|TRBJ2-2
CASSEGLAGDTGELFF
TGTGCCAGCAGCGAGGGACTAGCGGGAGACACCGGGGAGCTGTTTTTT
>TRBV7-6|many|TRBD2|TRBJ2-1
CASSLVGTSAYNEQFF
TGTGCCAGCAGCTTAGTAGGTACTAGCGCATACAATGAGCAGTTCTTC
>TRBV19|.|.|TRBJ1-5
CASSIRRLGSNQPQHF
TGTGCCAGTAGTATAAGGAGATTGGGCAGCAATCAGCCCCAGCATTTT
>TRBV13|few|.|TRBJ2-1
CASSFLGDSYNEQFF
TGTGCCAGCAGCTTCCTGGGAGACTCCTACAATGAGCAGTTCTTC
>TRBV5-4|.|.|TRBJ2-3
CASSLYGGSTDTQYF
TGTGCCAGCAGCTTGTATGGGGGGAGCACAGATACGCAGTATTTT
>TRBV5-6|few|.|TRBJ2-3
CASTTPRESTDTQYF
TGTGCCAGCACCACCCCGAGGGAGAGCACAGATACGCAGTATTTT
>TRBV4-1|many|TRBD1|TRBJ2-2
CASSQDRGQGAAGELFF
TGCGCCAGCAGCCAAGATAGGGGACAGGGTGCGGCCGGGGAGCTGTTTTTT
>TRBV13|few|.|TRBJ1-3
CASSSRLVDTIYF
TGTGCCAGCAGCTCCCGGTTGGTTGACACCATATATTTT
>TRBV27|many|TRBD2|TRBJ2-1
CASSGGDVLYNEQFF
TGTGCCAGCAGTGGGGGGGACGTTTTGTACAATGAGCAGTTCTTC
>TRBV27|few|.|TRBJ1-1
CASSLSGRTEAFF
TGTGCCAGCAGTTTATCGGGGAGGACTGAAGCTTTCTTT
>TRBV7-8|many|TRBD2|TRBJ2-5
CASSILAGGEETQYF
TGTGCCAGCAGCATACTAGCGGGAGGGGAGGAGACCCAGTACTTC
>TRBV27|many|.|TRBJ2-1
CASSLQVHRSYNEQFF
TGTGCCAGCAGTTTGCAGGTTCATCGTTCCTACAATGAGCAGTTCTTC
>TRBV15|many|TRBD2|TRBJ2-5
CATSRLAGMQETQYF
TGTGCCACCAGCAGGCTAGCGGGGATGCAAGAGACCCAGTACTTC
>TRBV20-1|many|.|TRBJ1-5
CSARDPHQGRNQPQHF
TGCAGTGCTAGAGATCCCCATCAGGGACGCAATCAGCCCCAGCATTTT
>TRBV7-9|many|.|TRBJ2-1
CASTNDEQFF
TGTGCCAGCACCAATGATGAGCAGTTCTTC
>TRBV5-1|many|TRBD2|TRBJ2-7
CASSSGLADYEQYF
TGCGCCAGCAGCTCGGGACTAGCGGACTACGAGCAGTACTTC
>TRBV20-1|many|TRBD2|TRBJ2-3
CSARSGTSGSDTQYF
TGCAGTGCTAGATCCGGGACTAGCGGGAGTGATACGCAGTATTTT
>TRBV4-2|many|TRBD2|TRBJ2-2
CASTTTSGTGELFF
TGTGCCAGCACAACGACTAGCGGCACCGGGGAGCTGTTTTTT
>TRBV7-2|many|TRBD2|TRBJ2-3
CASSLATLAGVEDTQYF
TGTGCCAGCAGCTTAGCGACGCTAGCGGGAGTGGAAGATACGCAGTATTTT
>TRBV20-1|few|.|TRBJ2-1
CSARGRQVNEQFF
TGCAGTGCTAGGGGGAGGCAGGTCAATGAGCAGTTCTTC
>TRBV10-3|many|.|TRBJ2-3
CAIREQDTQYF
TGTGCCATCAGAGAGCAGGATACGCAGTATTTT
>TRBV19|many|.|TRBJ2-3
CASMDIGYPQYF
TGTGCCAGTATGGATATTGGCTACCCGCAGTATTTT
>TRBV20-1|.|.|TRBJ2-1
CSASAQAAGSYNEQFF
TGCAGTGCCTCAGCCCAGGCGGCGGGCTCCTACAATGAGCAGTTCTTC
>TRBV2|few|.|TRBJ2-7
CASSVSSYEQYF
TGTGCCAGCAGTGTATCCAGCTACGAGCAGTACTTC
>TRBV6-1|many|TRBD2|TRBJ2-7
CASSELAGAYEQYF
TGTGCCAGCAGTGAACTGGCGGGAGCCTACGAGCAGTACTTC
>TRBV14|many|.|TRBJ1-2
CASSQDVAQGDRGYTF
TGTGCCAGCAGCCAAGATGTCGCACAAGGCGACAGAGGCTACACCTTC
>TRBV2|few|TRBD2|TRBJ2-3
CAAAPLAGPSTDTQYF
TGTGCCGCCGCTCCACTAGCGGGGCCTAGCACAGATACGCAGTATTTT
>TRBV7-2|many|.|TRBJ2-1
CASSLTEGLDNEQFF
TGTGCCAGCAGCTTAACAGAGGGCCTAGACAATGAGCAGTTCTTC
>TRBV28|many|TRBD2|TRBJ2-3
CASQFSGRLSTDTQYF
TGTGCCAGCCAATTTAGCGGGAGACTCAGCACAGATACGCAGTATTTT
>TRBV7-8|many|TRBD2|TRBJ2-5
CASSLGLAGGSETQYF
TGTGCCAGCAGCCTAGGACTAGCGGGAGGATCAGAGACCCAGTACTTC
>TRBV4-3|many|.|TRBJ2-2
CASSPVTGTGELFF
TGCGCCAGCAGCCCAGTCACCGGAACTGGGGAGCTGTTTTTT
>TRBV9|few|TRBD1|TRBJ2-1
CASSVSGQGIYNEQFF
TGTGCCAGCAGCGTATCGGGACAGGGTATTTACAATGAGCAGTTCTTC
>TRBV27|few|TRBD2|TRBJ2-1
CASSLLAGGAFNEQFF
TGTGCCAGCAGTTTACTAGCGGGTGGGGCCTTTAATGAGCAGTTCTTC
>TRBV7-8|many|.|TRBJ1-5
CASSPPFSNQPQHF
TGTGCCAGCAGCCCTCCGTTTAGCAATCAGCCCCAGCATTTT
>TRBV4-2|many|.|TRBJ2-7
CASSQAGSYEQYF
TGTGCCAGCAGCCAGGCTGGCTCCTACGAGCAGTACTTC
>TRBV6-2/TRBV6-3|many|.|TRBJ2-1
CASSYYGYNEQFF
TGTGCCAGCAGTTACTATGGCTACAATGAGCAGTTCTTC
>TRBV9|.|.|TRBJ1-5
CASSVGGSNQPQHF
TGTGCCAGCAGCGTAGGGGGTAGCAATCAGCCCCAGCATTTT
>TRBV7-2|many|.|TRBJ2-3
CASSSTSTLTDTQYF
TGTGCCAGCAGCTCGACTAGTACCCTCACAGATACGCAGTATTTT
>TRBV29-1|many|TRBD2|TRBJ2-7
CSVEGLAREQYF
TGCAGCGTTGAGGGACTAGCGCGCGAGCAGTACTTC
>TRBV2|many|TRBD2|TRBJ2-1
CASSEIRGGEEEQFF
TGTGCCAGCAGTGAAATTCGCGGGGGGGAGGAGGAGCAGTTCTTC
>TRBV7-9|many|.|TRBJ2-7
CASSFGDSYEQYF
TGTGCCAGCAGTTTCGGGGACTCCTACGAGCAGTACTTC
>TRBV27|many|.|TRBJ2-1
CASSRVNEQFF
TGTGCCAGCTCCCGTGTCAATGAGCAGTTCTTC
>TRBV5-5|many|TRBD2|TRBJ2-5
CASSLFPAGGPETQYF
TGTGCCAGCAGCTTGTTCCCAGCGGGAGGGCCAGAGACCCAGTACTTC
>TRBV2|many|TRBD2|TRBJ2-2
CASRVAGDTGELFF
TGTGCCAGCAGAGTAGCGGGGGACACCGGGGAGCTGTTTTTT
>TRBV29-1|many|.|TRBJ2-7
CSGRHDYEQYF
TGCAGCGGCCGACATGACTACGAGCAGTACTTC
>TRBV3-1|few|TRBD2|TRBJ2-7
CASSPWRELPEQYF
TGTGCCAGCAGCCCCTGGCGGGAGTTGCCCGAGCAGTACTTC
>TRBV5-1|many|.|TRBJ1-1
CASSLTALGTGTEAFF
TGCGCCAGCAGCTTGACCGCCCTTGGGACGGGTACTGAAGCTTTCTTT
>TRBV18|.|TRBD2|TRBJ2-3
CASSPPRGAGGTDTQYF
TGTGCCAGCTCACCACCGCGGGGAGCGGGGGGCACAGATACGCAGTATTTT
>TRBV6-2/TRBV6-3|many|.|TRBJ2-5
CASSYLDPQTQYF
TGTGCCAGCAGTTACCTCGACCCCCAGACCCAGTACTTC
>TRBV20-1|few|.|TRBJ2-7
CSARDYRAFSYEQYF
TGCAGTGCTAGAGACTACAGGGCCTTTTCCTACGAGCAGTACTTC
>TRBV27|many|TRBD1|TRBJ2-7
CASSLGTEVEQYF
TGTGCCAGCAGTCTAGGGACAGAGGTAGAGCAGTACTTC
>TRBV4-3|many|TRBD2|TRBJ2-7
CASSQTSEVSYEQYF
TGCGCCAGCAGCCAAACTAGCGAGGTTTCCTACGAGCAGTACTTC
>TRBV6-5|few|TRBD2|TRBJ2-5
CASRLAGGPRETQYF
TGTGCCAGCAGATTAGCGGGAGGGCCGAGGGAGACCCAGTACTTC
>TRBV10-3|many|TRBD1|TRBJ2-1
CAISESGQGAYEQFF
TGTGCCATCAGTGAGTCGGGACAGGGGGCCTATGAGCAGTTCTTC
>TRBV30|few|.|TRBJ1-2
CAWSTPLREEVDGYTF
TGTGCCTGGAGTACCCCCCTCAGGGAAGAAGTGGATGGCTACACCTTC
>TRBV5-5|.|.|TRBJ2-7
CASSLAGMYSMAYEQYF
TGTGCCAGCAGCTTGGCAGGGATGTACAGTATGGCCTACGAGCAGTACTTC